Listed here are 8 T cell receptor beta chains from one sample, sequenced in a study of blood T cell repertoires in COVID-19. Assay: immunoSEQ multiplex PCR; the TCRdb copy retains only in-frame clones and omits some. The table includes 150,000 to 200,000 clones, 70% to 90% detected once. Sequencing input: peripheral blood. These receptors were obtained from a man between 18 and 35 years old with acute or convalescent COVID-19.

The rearrangement uses TRBV10-2 and TRBJ1-1; D is unclear. CDR1 and CDR2 from the germline V gene are WSHSY and SAAADI. The CDR3 totals 14 residues. With 2 bases removed from V and 1 base from J, the gap between germline ends came to 8 bases. The CDR3 region is CASSEPPGNTEAFF. In DNA form, the CDR3 reads TGCGCCAGCAGTGAGCCTCCAGGGAACACTGAAGCTTTCTTT.

V usage is TRBV28 and J usage is TRBJ2-5, with TRBD1 matching over 7 bases. Germline V gene lookup returns CDR1 MDHEN and CDR2 SYDVKM. The CDR3 is 14 residues long. With V trimmed by 1 base and J by 6 bases, 5 bases remained unmatched. Here the CDR3 reads CASSLSGQRKTQYF. The CDR3 nucleotides read TGTGCCAGCAGTTTATCGGGACAGCGAAAGACCCAGTACTTC.

This chain links TRBV5-8 with TRBJ2-1; no reliable D call. Germline values: CDR1 SGHTS, CDR2 YDEGEE. The V and J ends lost 2 bases and 0 bases respectively, with 3 bases between them. The CDR3 is 13 amino acids. In DNA, the CDR3 is TGTGCCAGCAGCTTCCTCTCCTACAATGAGCAGTTCTTC. This translates into CASSFLSYNEQFF.

This clone was observed a single time. J is TRBJ2-3 and V is TRBV2; TRBD2 aligns across 11 bases. V gave up 2 bases and J gave up 1 base; unmatched junction bases: 5. The length of the CDR3 is 17 residues. Germline loops: CDR1 SNHLY, CDR2 FYNNEI. CDR3 protein: CASSEITSGGGTDTQYF. The CDR3 bases are TGTGCCAGCAGTGAAATCACTAGCGGGGGAGGCACAGATACGCAGTATTTT.

The chain uses TRBV30 and TRBJ2-2; TRBD1 agrees at 8 bases. V was pared by 5 bases and J by 1 base, with 3 bases of the junction left unmatched. The CDR3 spans 14 residues. Germline CDR1 GTSNPN, CDR2 SVGIG (reference sequence). Here the CDR3 reads CAWGGQGNTGELFF. For the CDR3, the DNA is TGTGCCTGGGGAGGACAGGGGAACACCGGGGAGCTGTTTTTT.

There are a few counts of this clone. The chain couples TRBV25-1 to TRBJ1-1; D gene ambiguous. V was clipped by 2 bases and J by 1 base, with 8 bases between them. Germline CDR1 MGHDK, CDR2 SYGVNS. This CDR3 is built from 14 residues. Written as DNA, the CDR3 is TGTGCCAGCAGTGAACCCGGTAAGAACACTGAAGCTTTCTTT. This translates into CASSEPGKNTEAFF.

The rearrangement joins TRBV5-1 to TRBJ1-1; no clear D gene. Deletions cut 4 bases from V and 1 base from J, with 11 bases between. Germline V gene sequence: CDR1 SGHRS, CDR2 YFSETQ. CDR3 length: 14 residues. The chain's CDR3 is CASSGRETNTEAFF. As DNA, the CDR3 is TGCGCCAGCAGCGGCCGGGAGACGAACACTGAAGCTTTCTTT.

The rearrangement joins TRBV5-1 to TRBJ2-2, with D uncertain. Between the trimmed V and J ends, which lost 2 bases and 2 bases, there was a span of 7 bases. CDR3 length equals 14 residues. The germline gives CDR1 SGHRS, CDR2 YFSETQ. Here the CDR3 DNA reads TGCGCCAGCAGCTTTCAGGAAAACACCGGGGAGCTGTTTTTT. Translation gives CASSFQENTGELFF.